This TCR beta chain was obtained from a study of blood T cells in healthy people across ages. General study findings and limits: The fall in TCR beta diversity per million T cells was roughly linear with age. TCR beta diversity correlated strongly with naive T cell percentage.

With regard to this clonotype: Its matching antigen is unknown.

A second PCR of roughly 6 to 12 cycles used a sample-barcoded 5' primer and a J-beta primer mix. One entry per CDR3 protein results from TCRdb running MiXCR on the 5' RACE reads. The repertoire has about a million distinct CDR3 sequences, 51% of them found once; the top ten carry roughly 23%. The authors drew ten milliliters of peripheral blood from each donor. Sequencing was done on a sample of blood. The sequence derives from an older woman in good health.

The chain's CDR3 is CASSQKDRRSPLHF. In nucleotides, the CDR3 is TGTGCCAGCAGCCAAAAGGACAGACGCTCACCCCTCCACTTT. The chain combines TRBV12-3 or TRBV12-4 with TRBJ1-6; D is perhaps TRBD1 (6 bases). Between the trimmed V and J ends, which lost 6 bases and 10 bases, there was a span of 16 bases. This CDR3 spans 14 amino acids.